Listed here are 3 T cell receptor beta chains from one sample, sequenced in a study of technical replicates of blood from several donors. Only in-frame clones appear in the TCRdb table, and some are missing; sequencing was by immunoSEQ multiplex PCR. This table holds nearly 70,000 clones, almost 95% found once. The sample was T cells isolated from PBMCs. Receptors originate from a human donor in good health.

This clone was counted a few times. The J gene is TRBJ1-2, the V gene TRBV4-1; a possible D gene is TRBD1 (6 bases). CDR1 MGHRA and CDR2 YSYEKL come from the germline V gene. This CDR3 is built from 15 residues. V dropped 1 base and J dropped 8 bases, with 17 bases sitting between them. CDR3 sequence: CASSQVQGVDLGYTF. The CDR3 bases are TGCGCCAGCAGCCAAGTACAGGGAGTCGATTTGGGCTACACCTTC.

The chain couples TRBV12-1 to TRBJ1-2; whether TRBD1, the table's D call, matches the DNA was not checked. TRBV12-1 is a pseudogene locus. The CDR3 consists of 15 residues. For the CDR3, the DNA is TGTGCCAGCAGCTTGAAAGGGCAGGGGGCTTGTGGCTACACCTTC. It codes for CASSLKGQGACGYTF.

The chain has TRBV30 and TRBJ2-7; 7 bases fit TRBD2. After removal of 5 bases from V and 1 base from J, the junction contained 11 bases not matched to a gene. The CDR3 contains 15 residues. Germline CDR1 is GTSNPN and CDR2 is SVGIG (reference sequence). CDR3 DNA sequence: TGTGCCTGGGCTGATATAGCGGGCCCTTCCTACGAGCAGTACTTC. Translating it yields CAWADIAGPSYEQYF.